The clone carrying this TCR beta chain was counted only a few times. No antigen is known for it. This sample was taken from a study of blood T cells in healthy people across ages. Study findings and constraints: A conclusive naive versus antigen-experienced comparison was prevented by the unsorted PBMCs. Diversity was estimated from one million T cells, and these estimates were considered underestimates.

In germline, CDR1 is DFQATT, CDR2 SNEGSKA (reference sequence). There are 14 residues in the CDR3. A second roughly 6 to 11 cycle PCR used barcoded and J-beta primers. TCRdb redid the calling of the 5' RACE reads with MiXCR, one entry per CDR3 protein. The profile shows 800,000 or so distinct CDR3 sequences, around two thirds of them singletons. This TCR came from a man aged 30 to 45 in good health. This sequence joins TRBV20-1 and TRBJ2-5; 10 positions agree with TRBD1. The last part of the DNA fits TRBJ2-7 better; the J call may be wrong. Sequenced: blood. This CDR3 reads CSVFEDRGIYEQYF. DNA of the CDR3: TGCAGTGTGTTTGAGGACAGGGGGATTTACGAGCAGTACTTC.